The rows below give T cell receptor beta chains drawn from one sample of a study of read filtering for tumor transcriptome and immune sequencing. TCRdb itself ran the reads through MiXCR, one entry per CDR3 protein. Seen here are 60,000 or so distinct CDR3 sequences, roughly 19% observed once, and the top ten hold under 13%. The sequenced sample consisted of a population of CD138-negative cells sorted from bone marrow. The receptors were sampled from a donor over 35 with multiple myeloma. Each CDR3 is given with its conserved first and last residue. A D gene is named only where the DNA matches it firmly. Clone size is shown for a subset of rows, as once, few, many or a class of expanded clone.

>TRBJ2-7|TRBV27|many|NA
TGTGCCAGCAGTTTTTTTTTGGGGTACGAGCAGTACTTC
CASSFFLGYEQYF
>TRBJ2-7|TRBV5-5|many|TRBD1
TGTGCCAGCAGATTGGGACTCGCCAAAAGGGGACAGGGGTACGAGCAGTACTTC
CASRLGLAKRGQGYEQYF
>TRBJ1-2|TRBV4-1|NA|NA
TGCGCCAGCAGCCAAGATCTAGGCTATGGCTACACCTTC
CASSQDLGYGYTF
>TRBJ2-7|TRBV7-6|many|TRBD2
TGTGCCAGCAGCTTAGAGGCGGGGGGTCGCTACGAGCAGTACTTC
CASSLEAGGRYEQYF
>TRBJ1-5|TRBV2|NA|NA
TGTGCCAGCAGTGTAGGCAGTCGACAGCCCCAGCATTTT
CASSVGSRQPQHF
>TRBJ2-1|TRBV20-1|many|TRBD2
TGCAGTGCTACTAAGACTAGCGGGGGTTCCTACAATGAGCAGTTCTTC
CSATKTSGGSYNEQFF
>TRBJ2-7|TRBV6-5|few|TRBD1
TGTGCCAGCAGCTTCGGACAGGGGGCTATTAGCGAGCAGTACTTC
CASSFGQGAISEQYF
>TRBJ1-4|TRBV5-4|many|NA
TGTGCCAGCAGCTTGAGGGCCACAGGCCCTAATGAAAAACTGTTTTTT
CASSLRATGPNEKLFF
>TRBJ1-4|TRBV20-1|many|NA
TGCAGTGCCCCGGGCCTCGCCGAAAAACTGTTTTTT
CSAPGLAEKLFF
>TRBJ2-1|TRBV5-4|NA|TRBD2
TGTGCCAGCAGCTTGGGTTGGACTAGCGGCCACAATGAGCAGTTCTTC
CASSLGWTSGHNEQFF
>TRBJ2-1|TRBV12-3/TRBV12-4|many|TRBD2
TGTGCCAGCAGTTTCGGTCGGCGGGGGGAGGATGAGCAGTTCTTC
CASSFGRRGEDEQFF
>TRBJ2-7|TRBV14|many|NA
TGTGCCAGCAGCCAAGATTGGAGGAGGGGTCTCTACGAGCAGTACTTC
CASSQDWRRGLYEQYF
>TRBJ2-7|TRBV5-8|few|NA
TGTGCCAGCGCAGTAGAGGACAGATTCTCCTACGAGCAGTACTTC
CASAVEDRFSYEQYF
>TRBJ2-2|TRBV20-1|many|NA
TGCAGTGCTAGAGATTGGTCCTCCCCCGAGATGAACACCGGGGAGCTGTTTTTT
CSARDWSSPEMNTGELFF
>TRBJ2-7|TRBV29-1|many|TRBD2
TGCAGCGTTGAAACCGGGACTAGCGGGAGGGCCCTCGAGCAGTACTTC
CSVETGTSGRALEQYF
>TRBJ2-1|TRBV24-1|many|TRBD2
TGTGCCACCAGTGACTCCCAAATGGTTAGCGGGAGGGCTGGAGAGCAGTTCTTC
CATSDSQMVSGRAGEQFF
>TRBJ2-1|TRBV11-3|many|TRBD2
TGTGCCAGCAGCCCCCGCGGGGGGGCAAACTACAATGAGCAGTTCTTC
CASSPRGGANYNEQFF
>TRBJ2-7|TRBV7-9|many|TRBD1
TGTGCCAGCAGCTCCGGGACAGACTACGAGCAGTACTTC
CASSSGTDYEQYF
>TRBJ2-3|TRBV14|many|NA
TGTGCCAGCAGCCCGGACGGGGGACACACAGATACGCAGTATTTT
CASSPDGGHTDTQYF
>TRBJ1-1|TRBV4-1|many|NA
TGTGCCAGCAGCCAAGATGGGGGGGCCACTGAAGCTTTCTTT
CASSQDGGATEAFF
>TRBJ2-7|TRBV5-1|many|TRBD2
TGCGCCAGCAGCTTCACCGGGACTAGCGGAGAGCAGTACTTC
CASSFTGTSGEQYF
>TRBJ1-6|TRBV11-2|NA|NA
TGTGCCAGCAGCTTGGACCGGACGATTTCACCCCTCCACTTT
CASSLDRTISPLHF
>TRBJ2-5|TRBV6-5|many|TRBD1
TGTGCCAGCAGTTACTCGCCCGGGACAGGTCAAGAGACCCAGTACTTC
CASSYSPGTGQETQYF
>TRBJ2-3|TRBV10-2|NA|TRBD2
TGCGCCAGCAGTGACTGGGCGGGAGGGGCAGATACGCAGTATTTT
CASSDWAGGADTQYF
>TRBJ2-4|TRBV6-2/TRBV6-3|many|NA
TGTGCCAGCAGCGACGGCGGCAACCAGTACTTC
CASSDGGNQYF
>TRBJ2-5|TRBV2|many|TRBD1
TGTGCCAGCATCGTCGACAGGGGGCGATTGGAGACCCAGTACTTC
CASIVDRGRLETQYF
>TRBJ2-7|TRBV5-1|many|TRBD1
TGCGCCAGCAGCTTGTTGGGGACAGGGGCCGACGAGCAGTACTTC
CASSLLGTGADEQYF
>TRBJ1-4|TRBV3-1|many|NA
TGTGCCAGCAGCCCTAGGGGAGGGGCTGAAAAACTGTTTTTT
CASSPRGGAEKLFF
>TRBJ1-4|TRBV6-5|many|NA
TGTGCCACCGCGACAGTGGCGAATGAAAAACTGTTTTTT
CATATVANEKLFF
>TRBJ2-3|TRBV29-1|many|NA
TGCAGCGTTGAGAGGGGGGCAGGAGATACGCAGTATTTT
CSVERGAGDTQYF
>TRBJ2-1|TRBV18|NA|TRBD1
TGTGCCAGCTCACCGGCAACCGGACAGGGCGGTGAGCAGTTCTTC
CASSPATGQGGEQFF
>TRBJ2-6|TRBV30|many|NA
TGTGCCTGGAGACGGTCTGGGGCCAACGTCCTGACTTTC
CAWRRSGANVLTF
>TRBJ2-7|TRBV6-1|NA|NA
TGTGCCAGCAGCCCTGCATCGGACAAGGCCTACGAGCAGTACTTC
CASSPASDKAYEQYF
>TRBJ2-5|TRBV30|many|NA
TGTGCCTGGAGTGTAGCGGTATTGGCAGAGACCCAGTACTTC
CAWSVAVLAETQYF
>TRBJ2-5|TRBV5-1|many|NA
TGCGCCAGCAGCGAACAAGAGACCCAGTACTTC
CASSEQETQYF
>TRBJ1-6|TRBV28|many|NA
TGTGCCAGCAGTTTTCACAGGCAGCCGGGTAATTCACCCCTCCACTTT
CASSFHRQPGNSPLHF
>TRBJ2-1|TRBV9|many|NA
TGTGCCAGCAGCGTAGGGGCCTACAATGAGCAGTTCTTC
CASSVGAYNEQFF
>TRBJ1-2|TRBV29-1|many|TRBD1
TGCAGCGTTCCCCACTCTGGACAGGCGCGGATCTACACCTTC
CSVPHSGQARIYTF
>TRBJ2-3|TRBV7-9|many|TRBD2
TGTGCCAGCAGCTTAGGGGCGGGAGCTAAAGATACGCAGTATTTT
CASSLGAGAKDTQYF
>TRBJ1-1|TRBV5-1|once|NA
TGCACCAGCGGTTCACAGGCGAACACTGAAGCTTTCTTT
CTSGSQANTEAFF
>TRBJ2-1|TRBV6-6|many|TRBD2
TGTGCCAGCAGAGATTCTTCCGGGGGGTCGGACAATGAGCAGTTCTTC
CASRDSSGGSDNEQFF
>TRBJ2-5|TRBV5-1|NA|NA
TGCGCCAGCAGCTTGGACTGGGGCGGCGAGACCCAGTACTTC
CASSLDWGGETQYF